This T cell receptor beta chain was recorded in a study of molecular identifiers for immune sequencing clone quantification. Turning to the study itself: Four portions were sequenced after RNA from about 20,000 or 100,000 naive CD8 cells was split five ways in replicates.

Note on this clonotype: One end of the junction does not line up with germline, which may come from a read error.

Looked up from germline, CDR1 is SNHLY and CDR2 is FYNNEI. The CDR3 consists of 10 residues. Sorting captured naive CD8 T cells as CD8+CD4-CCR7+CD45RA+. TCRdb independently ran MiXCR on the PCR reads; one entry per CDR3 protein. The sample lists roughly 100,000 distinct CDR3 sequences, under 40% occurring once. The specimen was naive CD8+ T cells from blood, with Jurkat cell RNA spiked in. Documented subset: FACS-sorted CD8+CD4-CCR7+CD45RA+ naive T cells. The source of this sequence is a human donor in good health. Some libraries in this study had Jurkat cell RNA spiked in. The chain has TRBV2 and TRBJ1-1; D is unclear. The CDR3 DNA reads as TGTGCCAGCAGGGAAGAGGCGGCTAGGTTT. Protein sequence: CASREEAARF.